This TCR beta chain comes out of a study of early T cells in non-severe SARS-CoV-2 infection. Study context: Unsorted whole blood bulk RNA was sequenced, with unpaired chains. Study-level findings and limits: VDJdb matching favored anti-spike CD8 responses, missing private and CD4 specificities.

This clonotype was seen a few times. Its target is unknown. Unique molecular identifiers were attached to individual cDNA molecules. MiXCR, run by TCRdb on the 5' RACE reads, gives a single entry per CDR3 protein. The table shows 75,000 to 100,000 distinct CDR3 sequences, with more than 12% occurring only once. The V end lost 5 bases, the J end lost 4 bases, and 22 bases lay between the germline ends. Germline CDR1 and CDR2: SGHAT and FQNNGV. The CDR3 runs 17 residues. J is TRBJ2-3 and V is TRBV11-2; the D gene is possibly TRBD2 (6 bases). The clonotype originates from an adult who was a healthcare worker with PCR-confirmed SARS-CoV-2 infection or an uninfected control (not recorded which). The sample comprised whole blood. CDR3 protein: CASSPGRDSLGSDTQYF. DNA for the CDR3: TGTGCCAGCAGCCCTGGGCGGGACTCTTTGGGATCAGATACGCAGTATTTT. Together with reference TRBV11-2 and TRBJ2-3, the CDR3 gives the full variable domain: EAGVAQSPRYKIIEKRQSVAFWCNPISGHATLYWYQQILGQGPKLLIQFQNNGVVDDSQLPKDRFSAERLKGVDSTLKIQPAKLEDSAVYLCASSPGRDSLGSDTQYFGPGTRLTVL.